These 25 T cell receptor beta chains share one sample of origin, sequenced in a study of shared clonotypes between healthy human individuals. The table came from immunoSEQ multiplex PCR; TCRdb's copy has only in-frame clones and leaves some out. Of approximately 2.3 million clones in the sample, approximately 95% are singletons; the top ten hold approximately 0.4%. Sequences were obtained from naive CD4+ T cells from PBMCs. Sample subset: CD45RA+ positively selected. The receptors originated from a man between 18 and 35 years old in good health. Some clones in this sample may be carry-over from other donors' samples.

V usage is TRBV28 and J usage is TRBJ1-5; the D is unclear. V dropped 1 base and J dropped 0 bases, with 7 bases sitting between them. The CDR3 has 15 amino acids. CDR1 MDHEN and CDR2 SYDVKM come from the germline V gene. The CDR3, as DNA: TGTGCCAGCAGTTTATTTTGGGATAGCAATCAGCCCCAGCATTTT. Translating it yields CASSLFWDSNQPQHF.

The V and J genes are TRBV28 and TRBJ1-4; the match to TRBD1 covers 11 bases. This CDR3 is 14 amino acids long. Germline V gene data show CDR1 as MDHEN and CDR2 as SYDVKM. Trimming removed 6 bases from V and 6 bases from J; junction bases left unmatched: 3. The CDR3 spells CASRGTGGDEKLFF. The CDR3 coding sequence is TGTGCCAGCAGGGGGACAGGGGGGGATGAAAAACTGTTTTTT.

This chain links TRBV6-5 with TRBJ2-1, with TRBD1 matching over 10 bases. The germline CDR1 and CDR2 sequences are MNHEY and SVGAGI. V shed 2 bases, J shed 16 bases, and the junction held 8 bases outside the gene matches. The CDR3 covers 13 residues. DNA of the CDR3: TGTGCCAGCAGTTACGGGATCGACAGGGGGCTATTCTTC. Residues: CASSYGIDRGLFF.

This chain joins TRBV4-2 and TRBJ1-2, with D maybe TRBD1 (5 bases). The CDR3 has 18 residues. V gave up 0 bases and J gave up 5 bases, with 22 bases separating them. The germline gives CDR1 LGHNA, CDR2 YNFKEQ. The CDR3 here is CASSQDLGAAQSYYGYTF. The CDR3 DNA follows: TGTGCCAGCAGCCAAGATCTCGGGGCCGCGCAGTCCTATTATGGCTACACCTTC.

The V gene is TRBV7-3, the J gene TRBJ2-1, with 8 bases identical to TRBD1. This CDR3 spans 13 amino acids. Trimming cost V 5 bases and J 6 bases; bases outside gene matches: 3. The germline V gene encodes CDR1 SGHTA and CDR2 FQGTGA. CDR3 nucleotide sequence: TGTGCCAGCAGCCAGACAGGGGTCAATGAGCAGTTCTTC. Amino acids: CASSQTGVNEQFF.

This chain uses TRBV13 with TRBJ2-7, with 11 bases that match TRBD2. The V gene end was trimmed by 5 bases and the J gene end by 3 bases; junction bases not matched to a gene: 9. Per germline, CDR1 PRHDT and CDR2 FYEKMQ (reference sequence). The CDR3 length is 16 residues. CDR3 nucleotide sequence: TGTGCCAGCAGCCAGGGCCGGACTAGCGGGCGCTACGAGCAGTACTTC. Translating gives CASSQGRTSGRYEQYF. Variable domain in full (rest from reference TRBV13 and TRBJ2-7): AAGVIQSPRHLIKEKRETATLKCYPIPRHDTVYWYQQGPGQDPQFLISFYEKMQSDKGSIPDRFSAQQFSDYHSELNMSSLELGDSALYFCASSQGRTSGRYEQYFGPGTRLTVT.

This clone was counted once. The V call is TRBV27, the J call TRBJ1-2, with 7 nucleotides matching TRBD1. The germline CDR1 and CDR2 sequences are MNHEY and SMNVEV (reference sequence). J was trimmed by 8 bases and V by 3 bases; bases with no gene match: 9. The CDR3 covers 14 residues. The CDR3 reads CASSFFAGGDGYTF. As DNA, the CDR3 is TGTGCCAGCAGTTTTTTCGCAGGGGGTGACGGCTACACCTTC.

The chain recombines TRBV10-3 with TRBJ2-1, with D perhaps TRBD1 (6 bases). The CDR3 runs 14 residues. In germline, CDR1 is ENHRY, CDR2 SYGVKD. V was pared by 6 bases and J by 2 bases, with 11 bases between. Written as DNA, the CDR3 is TGTGCCATCAGCTCCGGGACAACCTACAATGAGCAGTTCTTC. Protein product: CAISSGTTYNEQFF.

The genes are TRBV14 and TRBJ1-2; no firm D call. Trimming took 2 bases from V and 7 from J, leaving 14 bases between them. Per germline, CDR1 SGHDN and CDR2 FVKESK. The CDR3 runs to 14 residues. The CDR3 sequence: CASSQSSRLGGYTF. CDR3 sequence (DNA): TGTGCCAGCAGCCAAAGTTCTAGGCTTGGTGGCTACACCTTC.

In this sample, this clone turned up once. The chain joins TRBV5-4 to TRBJ2-7; D possibly corresponds to TRBD1 (6 bases). The length of the CDR3 is 14 residues. Between the trimmed V and J ends, which lost 2 bases and 0 bases, there was a span of 9 bases. CDR1 SGHNT and CDR2 YYREEE come from the germline V gene (reference sequence). Written as DNA, the CDR3 is TGTGCCAGCAGCTTCGGACAGCTCTCCTACGAGCAGTACTTC. It specifies CASSFGQLSYEQYF. The full variable domain, rest sourced from reference TRBV5-4 and TRBJ2-7, is ETGVTQSPTHLIKTRGQQVTLRCSSQSGHNTVSWYQQALGQGPQFIFQYYREEENGRGNFPPRFSGLQFPNYSSELNVNALELDDSALYLCASSFGQLSYEQYFGPGTRLTVT.

The V call is TRBV7-9, the J call TRBJ2-7; D ambiguous. Trimming stripped 5 bases from V and 12 bases from J, with 29 bases between. The CDR3 is 16 amino acids. The germline V gene has CDR1 SEHNR and CDR2 FQNEAQ (reference sequence). The CDR3 loop is CASSPVKGSTYQNRYF. The CDR3 DNA sequence: TGTGCCAGCAGCCCCGTAAAGGGATCCACATATCAGAATCGGTACTTC.

The V and J genes are TRBV2 and TRBJ2-5, with unresolved D. Germline lookup yields CDR1 SNHLY and CDR2 FYNNEI. Trimming cost V 6 bases and J 1 base, with 9 bases left between them. The CDR3 consists of 13 residues. CDR3 residues: CASRADGQETQYF. CDR3 DNA sequence: TGTGCCAGCAGGGCCGATGGCCAAGAGACCCAGTACTTC.

This chain's CDR3 is CASSHWTGSPIHEQYF. CDR3 coding DNA: TGCGCCAGCAGCCACTGGACAGGGAGCCCAATCCACGAGCAGTACTTC. V gene TRBV4-3 combines with J gene TRBJ2-7; TRBD1 matches at 8 bases. The germline CDR1 and CDR2 sequences are LGHNA and YSLEER. This CDR3 is built from 16 residues. With V trimmed by 3 bases and J by 5 bases, 12 bases remained unmatched.

The V and J genes are TRBV5-1 and TRBJ2-1; D perhaps matches TRBD2 (5 bases). The CDR3 sequence is 12 residues long. The V and J ends lost 4 bases and 10 bases respectively, with 12 bases between them. CDR1 is SGHRS and CDR2 is YFSETQ in the germline V gene. The DNA of the CDR3 is TGCGCCAGCAGCGGCGGACGCGGGGAGCAGTTCTTC. Translated: CASSGGRGEQFF.

This chain links TRBV11-3 with TRBJ2-5; 7 nucleotides match TRBD1. With 1 base clipped from V and 10 bases from J, the junction kept 6 bases outside the gene matches. Germline V lookup: CDR1 SGHNT, CDR2 YENEEA. CDR3 size: 13 residues. The CDR3 DNA is TGTGCCAGCAGCTTAGGCTCACAGGGGAACCAGTACTTC. It translates to CASSLGSQGNQYF.

The chain joins TRBV2 to TRBJ1-6, with 8 nucleotides matching TRBD1. This CDR3 region has 15 residues. The ends lost 8 bases at V and 3 bases at J; junction bases unmatched: 6. Germline V gene lookup returns CDR1 SNHLY and CDR2 FYNNEI. CDR3 DNA: TGTGCCAGCGAGGGGACAGGATTCTATAATTCACCCCTCCACTTT. As protein: CASEGTGFYNSPLHF.

This chain uses TRBV5-1 with TRBJ1-3; D remains unclear. Per germline, CDR1 SGHRS and CDR2 YFSETQ. The CDR3 runs to 15 residues. V was pared by 1 base and J by 2 bases, with 10 bases between. The CDR3 protein is CASSLSVTAGNTIYF. The CDR3 DNA reads as TGCGCCAGCAGCTTGTCGGTCACAGCTGGAAACACCATATATTTT.

J is TRBJ2-2 and V is TRBV29-1; unclear D gene. CDR1 and CDR2 (germline): SQVTM, ANQGSEA. This CDR3 comprises 14 residues. V lost 4 bases to trimming and J lost 2 bases, with 11 bases between them. The CDR3 DNA follows: TGCAGCGTTGTGGGTGGACCAAACACCGGGGAGCTGTTTTTT. Translated, it gives CSVVGGPNTGELFF.

The chain uses TRBV5-1 and TRBJ1-2; D not resolved. This CDR3 region has 15 residues. CDR1 and CDR2 (germline): SGHRS, YFSETQ. Trimming removed 0 bases from V and 4 bases from J, with 13 bases in between. CDR3 in DNA: TGCGCCAGCAGCTTGGACTCAGTCCGTCTCTATGGCTACACCTTC. Protein product: CASSLDSVRLYGYTF.

The chain combines TRBV15 with TRBJ2-7, with D possibly TRBD1 on 6 matching bases. Germline V gene lookup returns CDR1 LNHNV and CDR2 YYDKDF (reference sequence). V lost 0 bases and J lost 4, with 10 bases in between. CDR3 length: 14 amino acids. Here the CDR3 DNA reads TGTGCCACCAGCAGAGAGGCAGGGGCTTACGAGCAGTACTTC. Translating it yields CATSREAGAYEQYF.

This clone was seen just once. J is TRBJ2-5 and V is TRBV5-1; TRBD2 matches at 7 bases. Germline trimming cut 1 base from V and 2 bases from J; bases unmatched to any gene: 2. The CDR3 has 14 amino acids. CDR1 and CDR2 from the germline V gene are SGHRS and YFSETQ. The CDR3 region has the DNA TGCGCCAGCAGCTTGCCTAGCGGACAAGAGACCCAGTACTTC. This gives the protein CASSLPSGQETQYF.

The chain carries TRBV28 and TRBJ1-2; the D is unclear. V shed 4 bases and J shed 7 bases, with 7 bases lying between them. Germline V gene lookup returns CDR1 MDHEN and CDR2 SYDVKM. The CDR3 is 11 residues long. The CDR3 here is CASSSPSGYTF. The DNA for the CDR3 is TGTGCCAGCAGTTCTCCTTCTGGCTACACCTTC.

The chain links TRBV6-5 to TRBJ1-1; tentative D call: TRBD1 (6 bases). The CDR3 is made up of 15 amino acids. The V gene lost 5 bases and the J gene lost 2 bases, with 15 bases spanning the gap. The germline gives CDR1 MNHEY, CDR2 SVGAGI. The CDR3 protein is CASSQYREINTEAFF. The CDR3 DNA reads as TGTGCCAGCAGTCAGTACAGGGAGATAAACACTGAAGCTTTCTTT.

The rearrangement uses TRBV15 and TRBJ1-3; unclear D gene. Trimming took 3 bases from V and 0 from J, leaving 9 bases between them. CDR1 and CDR2 (germline): LNHNV, YYDKDF (reference sequence). CDR3 length: 15 residues. The CDR3 reads CATSRQRDSGNTIYF. Here the CDR3 DNA reads TGTGCCACCAGCAGGCAAAGAGACTCTGGAAACACCATATATTTT.

This clone was picked up one time. The rearrangement links TRBV5-1 to TRBJ2-3, with 8 bases that match TRBD2. Germline assignment: CDR1 SGHRS and CDR2 YFSETQ. The CDR3 is made up of 15 amino acids. J lost 4 bases, V lost 0 bases, and 4 bases had no gene match. CDR3 residues: CASSLEGLGADTQYF. The CDR3 DNA reads as TGCGCCAGCAGCTTGGAGGGACTAGGGGCAGATACGCAGTATTTT.